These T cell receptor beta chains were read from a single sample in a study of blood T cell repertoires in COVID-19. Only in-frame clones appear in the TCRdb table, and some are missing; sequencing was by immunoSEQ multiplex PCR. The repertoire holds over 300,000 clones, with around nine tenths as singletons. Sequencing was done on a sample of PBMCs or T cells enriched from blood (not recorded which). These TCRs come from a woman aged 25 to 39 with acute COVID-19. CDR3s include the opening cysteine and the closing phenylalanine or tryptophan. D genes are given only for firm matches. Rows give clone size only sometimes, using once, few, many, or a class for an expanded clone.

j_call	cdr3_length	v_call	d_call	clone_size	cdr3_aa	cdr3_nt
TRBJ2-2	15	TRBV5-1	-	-	CASSFETDSTGELFF	TGCGCCAGCAGCTTTGAGACAGACTCCACCGGGGAGCTGTTTTTT
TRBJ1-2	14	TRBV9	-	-	CASSVDEGFYGYTF	TGTGCCAGCAGCGTAGATGAGGGCTTCTATGGCTACACCTTC
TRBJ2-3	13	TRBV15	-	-	CAARADPTDTQYF	TGTGCCGCACGCGCGGATCCCACAGATACGCAGTATTTT
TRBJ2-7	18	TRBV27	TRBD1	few	CASSFRGQGALKTYEQYF	TGTGCCAGCAGTTTTAGGGGACAGGGTGCATTGAAGACCTACGAGCAGTACTTC
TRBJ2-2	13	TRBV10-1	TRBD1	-	CASSARGSGELFF	TGCGCCAGCAGTGCCAGGGGGAGCGGGGAGCTGTTTTTT
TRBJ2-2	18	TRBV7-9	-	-	CASSRRAEEVVGTGELFF	TGTGCCAGCAGCCGGCGGGCCGAGGAGGTGGTTGGGACCGGGGAGCTGTTTTTT
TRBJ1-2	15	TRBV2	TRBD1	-	CASSEYRGDNYGYTF	TGTGCCAGCAGTGAATACAGGGGAGACAACTATGGCTACACCTTC
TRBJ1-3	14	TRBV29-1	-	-	CSVDTGLSGNTIYF	TGCAGCGTTGATACAGGGCTCTCTGGAAACACCATATATTTT
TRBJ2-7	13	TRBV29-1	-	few	CSVMGPPTYEQYF	TGCAGCGTTATGGGGCCCCCAACCTACGAGCAGTACTTC
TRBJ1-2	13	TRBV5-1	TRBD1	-	CASSLTGDYGYTF	TGCGCCAGCAGCTTGACAGGGGACTATGGCTACACCTTC
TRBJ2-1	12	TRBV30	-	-	CAWSTGSAQQFF	TGTGCCTGGAGCACAGGGTCGGCCCAGCAGTTCTTC
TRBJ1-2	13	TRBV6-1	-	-	CASSEAGDYGYTF	TGTGCCAGCAGTGAGGCCGGGGACTATGGCTACACCTTC
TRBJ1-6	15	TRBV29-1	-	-	CSVTFGGGDNSPLHF	TGCAGCGTCACGTTCGGTGGGGGGGATAATTCACCCCTCCACTTT
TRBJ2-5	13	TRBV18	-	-	CASSEGEKKTQYF	TGTGCCAGCTCAGAGGGGGAAAAGAAGACCCAGTACTTC
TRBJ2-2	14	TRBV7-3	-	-	CASSFLSAPGELFF	TGTGCCAGCAGCTTTCTTAGCGCTCCCGGGGAGCTGTTTTTT
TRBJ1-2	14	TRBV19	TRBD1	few	CASSIQGADYGYTF	TGTGCCAGTAGTATACAGGGGGCTGACTATGGCTACACCTTC
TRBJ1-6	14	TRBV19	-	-	CASSIRQYNSPLHF	TGTGCCAGTAGTATTAGACAGTATAATTCACCCCTCCACTTT
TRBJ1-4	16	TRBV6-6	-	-	CASSYPAAFEGAKLFF	TGTGCCAGCAGTTACCCCGCGGCCTTCGAGGGAGCAAAACTGTTTTTT
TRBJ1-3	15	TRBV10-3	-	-	CAISRDSDSGNTIYF	TGTGCCATCAGTAGGGACTCAGACTCTGGAAACACCATATATTTT
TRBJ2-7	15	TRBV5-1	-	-	CASSLGVTSGDEQYF	TGCGCCAGCAGCTTGGGAGTGACTTCAGGGGACGAGCAGTACTTC
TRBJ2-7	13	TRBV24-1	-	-	CATSAHGGYEQYF	TGTGCCACCAGTGCGCACGGCGGTTACGAGCAGTACTTC
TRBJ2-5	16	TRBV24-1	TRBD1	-	CATSVSPGQGRETQYF	TGTGCCACCAGTGTCTCCCCCGGACAGGGGAGGGAGACCCAGTACTTC
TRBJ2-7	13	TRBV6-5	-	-	CASTLGGGNEQYF	TGTGCCAGCACCCTAGGTGGGGGGAACGAGCAGTACTTC
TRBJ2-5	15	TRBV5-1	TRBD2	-	CASSFSSGGLETQYF	TGCGCCAGCAGCTTCTCTAGCGGGGGGTTGGAGACCCAGTACTTC
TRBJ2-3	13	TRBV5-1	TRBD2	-	CASSGTSDDTQYF	TGCGCCAGCAGCGGGACTAGCGACGATACGCAGTATTTT
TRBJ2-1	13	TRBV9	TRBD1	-	CASSVDGTGGEFF	TGTGCCAGCAGCGTAGACGGGACAGGGGGTGAGTTCTTC
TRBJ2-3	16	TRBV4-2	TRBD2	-	CASSQASGGATDTQYF	TGTGCCAGCAGCCAGGCAAGCGGGGGGGCAACAGATACGCAGTATTTT
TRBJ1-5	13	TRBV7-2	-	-	CASSLARDQPQHF	TGTGCCAGCAGCTTAGCCAGGGATCAGCCCCAGCATTTT
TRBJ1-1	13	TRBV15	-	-	CATSVQAGTEAFF	TGTGCCACCAGCGTCCAGGCGGGGACTGAAGCTTTCTTT
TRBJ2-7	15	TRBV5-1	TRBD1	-	CASSLWAGGNYEQYF	TGCGCCAGCAGCTTGTGGGCAGGGGGCAACTACGAGCAGTACTTC
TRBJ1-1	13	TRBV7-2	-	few	CASSFLGGTEAFF	TGTGCCAGCAGCTTTTTGGGGGGCACTGAAGCTTTCTTT
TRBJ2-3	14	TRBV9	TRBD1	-	CASSVGTGGDTQYF	TGTGCCAGCAGCGTGGGGACAGGGGGGGATACGCAGTATTTT
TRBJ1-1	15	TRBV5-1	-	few	CASSLLAGAYTEAFF	TGCGCCAGCAGCCTTTTAGCGGGGGCATATACTGAAGCTTTCTTT
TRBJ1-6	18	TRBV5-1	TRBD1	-	CASSLGWTGGDYNSPLHF	TGCGCCAGCAGCTTGGGGTGGACAGGGGGTGACTATAATTCACCCCTCCACTTT
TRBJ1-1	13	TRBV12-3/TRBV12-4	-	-	CASSPYRDTEAFF	TGTGCCAGCAGTCCTTATCGGGACACTGAAGCTTTCTTT
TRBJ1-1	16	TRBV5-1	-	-	CASSLAGAPMNTEAFF	TGCGCCAGCAGCTTGGCCGGAGCCCCGATGAACACTGAAGCTTTCTTT
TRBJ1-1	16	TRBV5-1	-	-	CASSPEGRGGHTEAFF	TGCGCCAGCAGCCCCGAGGGCCGCGGGGGGCACACTGAAGCTTTCTTT